The 25 T cell receptor beta chains below were found in one sample sequenced in a study of blood T cell repertoires in COVID-19. Repertoires were generated with immunoSEQ multiplex PCR, while TCRdb's copy carries only in-frame clones and drops some. The sample consists of approximately 180,000 clones, more than 75% of them appearing once. The sample was peripheral blood. These TCRs come from an older woman with acute or convalescent COVID-19.

This clone was seen only once. The V gene is TRBV28, the J gene TRBJ1-3; 10 bases are shared with TRBD1. Germline CDR1 is MDHEN and CDR2 is SYDVKM. V dropped 5 bases and J dropped 7; count of bases not matched to a gene: 20. The CDR3 covers 19 residues. The CDR3, as DNA: TGTGCCAGCAGTACTCCATCTCCCGGGACAGGGGAAATGGGGAACACCATATATTTT. Its protein product is CASSTPSPGTGEMGNTIYF.

This clone was observed a single time. The rearrangement joins TRBV28 to TRBJ2-4, with D maybe TRBD1 (6 bases). Deletions cut 8 bases from V and 5 bases from J, with 16 bases between. The V gene's germline CDR1 is MDHEN and CDR2 SYDVKM. The CDR3 has 14 residues. CDR3 bases: TGTGCCAGCTCCAGGGGCCGGAGCCAAAACATTCAGTACTTC. This gives the protein CASSRGRSQNIQYF.

This rearrangement joins TRBV3-1 (or the pseudogene TRBV3-2) to TRBJ2-5; 10 nucleotides agree with TRBD2. There are 18 residues in the CDR3. V dropped 0 bases and J dropped 2; count of bases not matched to a gene: 9. Germline-derived CDR1 and CDR2 are LGHDT and YNNKEL (reference sequence). This CDR3 is CASSQDSGRIPLQETQYF. The CDR3 bases are TGTGCCAGCAGCCAAGATAGCGGGAGGATTCCCCTTCAAGAGACCCAGTACTTC.

The chain joins TRBV5-1 to TRBJ2-3, with a tentative D call TRBD2 (5 bases). V gave up 3 bases and J gave up 1 base, with 9 bases separating them. The V gene's germline CDR1 is SGHRS and CDR2 YFSETQ. The CDR3 is 14 amino acids. For the CDR3, the DNA is TGCGCCAGCAGCTCTCGTAGCGGCACAGATACGCAGTATTTT. It encodes CASSSRSGTDTQYF.

The genes are TRBV5-8 and TRBJ1-2; no firm D call. Per germline, CDR1 SGHTS and CDR2 YDEGEE. The CDR3 sequence is 14 residues long. Between the trimmed V and J ends, which lost 0 bases and 4 bases, there was a span of 10 bases. CDR3 coding DNA: TGTGCCAGCAGCTTGGTGGGAGGCAGCTATGGCTACACCTTC. Its translation: CASSLVGGSYGYTF.

This chain connects TRBV5-1 to TRBJ1-1, with D possibly TRBD1 on 6 matching bases. Germline V gene data show CDR1 as SGHRS and CDR2 as YFSETQ. The CDR3 extends over 15 amino acids. Trimming took off 1 base at V and 4 bases at J, with 14 bases between the two ends. The CDR3 DNA follows: TGCGCCAGCAGCTTGTATCAGGGGTTCGGCACTGAAGCTTTCTTT. Translating gives CASSLYQGFGTEAFF.

This clone was seen only a few times. The chain uses TRBV5-1 and TRBJ2-7, with 7 nucleotides matching TRBD1. Germline V gene sequence: CDR1 SGHRS, CDR2 YFSETQ. Unmatched junction bases numbered 3, after V lost 0 bases and J lost 0 bases. The CDR3 is made up of 15 amino acids. The CDR3, as DNA: TGCGCCAGCAGCTTGGAGGGACAGAGCTCCTACGAGCAGTACTTC. It codes for CASSLEGQSSYEQYF.

The table lists this clone with a count of one. V usage is TRBV6-1 and J usage is TRBJ1-4; 11 bases line up with TRBD1. The CDR3 extends over 16 amino acids. Trimming at V came to 2 bases and at J to 10 bases, leaving 9 bases not matched to a gene. The germline V gene encodes CDR1 MNHNS and CDR2 SASEGT. This chain's CDR3 is CASSEKRGQGVGKLFF. CDR3 bases: TGTGCCAGCAGTGAAAAACGGGGACAGGGGGTTGGAAAACTGTTTTTT.

This chain joins TRBV7-2 and TRBJ2-5; 7 bases line up with TRBD1. Germline V gene sequence: CDR1 SGHTA, CDR2 FQGNSA. V lost 5 bases, J lost 5 bases, and 5 bases stayed unmatched. The length of the CDR3 is 13 residues. CDR3 DNA: TGTGCCAGCAGCCGCGACAGGGCGGAGACCCAGTACTTC. Its protein product is CASSRDRAETQYF.

This rearrangement joins TRBV6-6 to TRBJ1-2; 9 bases are shared with TRBD1. The V segment lost 5 bases and the J segment 4 bases; nucleotides outside the gene matches: 14. CDR1 MNHNY and CDR2 SVGAGI come from the germline V gene (reference sequence). This CDR3 region has 17 residues. The CDR3 DNA reads as TGTGCCAGCAGTCAATTTTTACAGGGGGCGTTAGCCTATGGCTACACCTTC. It encodes CASSQFLQGALAYGYTF.

This chain connects TRBV25-1 to TRBJ1-1; D call uncertain. Trimming stripped 7 bases from V and 1 base from J, with 10 bases between. Germline V gives CDR1 MGHDK, CDR2 SYGVNS. The CDR3 is 13 amino acids. The CDR3 DNA reads TGTGCCAGCAAAGGAACAGCGAACACTGAAGCTTTCTTT. It codes for CASKGTANTEAFF.

The chain joins TRBV19 to TRBJ2-2; D is undetermined. Germline V gene lookup returns CDR1 LNHDA and CDR2 SQIVND (reference sequence). This CDR3 has 15 residues. The ends were cut back, 5 bases at V and 2 bases at J, with 12 bases in the middle. The CDR3 sequence: CASSYADSNTGELFF. CDR3 DNA sequence: TGTGCCAGTAGTTATGCGGATTCAAACACCGGGGAGCTGTTTTTT. Together with reference TRBV19 and TRBJ2-2, the CDR3 gives the full variable domain: DGGITQSPKYLFRKEGQNVTLSCEQNLNHDAMYWYRQDPGQGLRLIYYSQIVNDFQKGDIAEGYSVSREKKESFPLTVTSAQKNPTAFYLCASSYADSNTGELFFGEGSRLTVL.

The chain uses TRBV5-4 and TRBJ2-2; the match to TRBD2 covers 11 bases. From germline, CDR1 is SGHNT and CDR2 YYREEE (reference sequence). The CDR3 extends over 17 amino acids. The V and J ends lost 6 bases and 1 base, in that order; junction bases with no gene match: 8. The chain's CDR3 is CASTGVAGGLNTGELFF. Written as DNA, the CDR3 is TGTGCCAGCACCGGGGTAGCGGGGGGGTTGAACACCGGGGAGCTGTTTTTT.

The chain recombines TRBV6-5 with TRBJ1-1; 7 nucleotides agree with TRBD1. The CDR3 length is 13 residues. J was trimmed by 7 bases and V by 6 bases; bases with no gene match: 8. The germline gives CDR1 MNHEY, CDR2 SVGAGI. The CDR3 loop is CASSPTGLIEAFF. Here the CDR3 DNA reads TGTGCCAGCAGCCCGACAGGGCTGATTGAAGCTTTCTTT.

This chain links TRBV30 with TRBJ2-3; a possible D gene is TRBD1 (6 bases). From germline, CDR1 is GTSNPN and CDR2 SVGIG (reference sequence). This CDR3 comprises 13 residues. V lost 4 bases, J lost 6 bases, and 14 bases lay in between. CDR3 nucleotide sequence: TGTGCCTGGAATCCAGGACAGATCGATACGCAGTATTTT. Amino acids: CAWNPGQIDTQYF. The full variable domain, rest sourced from reference TRBV30 and TRBJ2-3, is SQTIHQWPATLVQPVGSPLSLECTVEGTSNPNLYWYRQAAGRGLQLLFYSVGIGQISSEVPQNLSASRPQDRQFILSSKKLLLSDSGFYLCAWNPGQIDTQYFGPGTRLTVL.

The V and J genes are TRBV10-2 and TRBJ1-2; 8 bases fit TRBD1. The CDR3 has 16 amino acids. Losses at the gene ends were 5 bases for V and 7 bases for J; bases not matched to a gene: 15. Germline CDR1 and CDR2: WSHSY and SAAADI. CDR3 sequence: CASSNPSRDRSRGYTF. The CDR3, as DNA: TGCGCCAGCAGTAATCCTTCCCGGGACAGGAGCCGTGGCTACACCTTC.

The rearrangement joins TRBV6-2 or TRBV6-3 to TRBJ1-3; D gene uncertain. V was pared by 5 bases and J by 8 bases, with 13 bases between. CDR1 and CDR2 from the germline V gene are MNHEY and SVGEGT. The CDR3 runs to 13 residues. The CDR3 reads CASSHHPRDTIYF. The DNA for the CDR3 is TGTGCCAGCAGTCACCACCCCCGGGACACCATATATTTT.

This clone has only one observation. The chain carries TRBV5-5 and TRBJ2-5, with D perhaps TRBD1 (6 bases). The V end was cut by 4 bases, the J end by 1 base, with 11 bases between. CDR3 size: 14 residues. The germline V gene has CDR1 SGHKS and CDR2 YYEKEE (reference sequence). DNA of the CDR3: TGTGCCAGCAGCCGGCAGGGGCTCCAAGAGACCCAGTACTTC. Protein product: CASSRQGLQETQYF.

This sequence joins TRBV27 and TRBJ2-1, with TRBD1 identical over 9 bases. V shed 6 bases and J 4 bases; nucleotides not matched to a gene: 7. Germline V lookup: CDR1 MNHEY, CDR2 SMNVEV (reference sequence). The length of the CDR3 is 15 residues. CDR3 bases: TGTGCCAGCAGACAGGGGACAGGGAATTACAATGAGCAGTTCTTC. Translated, it gives CASRQGTGNYNEQFF.

The chain joins TRBV21-1 to TRBJ1-4; the D segment call TRBD1 is taken from the table without a DNA check. TRBV21-1 is recorded as a pseudogene. This CDR3 contains 15 residues. The chain's CDR3 is CASSNNRGTNEKLFF. The CDR3 nucleotides are TGTGCCAGCAGCAATAACAGGGGAACTAATGAAAAACTGTTTTTT.

In DNA, the CDR3 is TGTGCCAGCAGCTTAGGAACAGGGCCCCCAGATACGCAGTATTTT. The encoded protein is CASSLGTGPPDTQYF. The chain recombines TRBV11-2 with TRBJ2-3, with D perhaps TRBD1 (6 bases). The CDR3 loop spans 15 amino acids. V shed 1 base and J shed 4 bases, with 12 bases lying between them. Germline loops: CDR1 SGHAT, CDR2 FQNNGV.

CDR3 protein: CARDTGFSNQPQHF. CDR3 nucleotide sequence: TGTGCCAGGGACACTGGGTTTAGCAATCAGCCCCAGCATTTT. V gene TRBV6-4 combines with J gene TRBJ1-5, with a possible D match to TRBD1 (5 bases). The germline gives CDR1 MRHNA, CDR2 SNTAGT. The CDR3 consists of 14 residues. V lost 9 bases and J lost 0, with 12 bases in between.

DNA for the CDR3: TGTGCCAGCAGCCAAGAACTTGTGAATAACTATGGCTACACCTTC. Translation gives CASSQELVNNYGYTF. The V and J genes are TRBV4-2 and TRBJ1-2; D uncertain. CDR1 is LGHNA, CDR2 YNFKEQ, per germline. The CDR3 contains 15 residues. Between the trimmed V and J ends, which lost 0 bases and 1 base, there was a span of 9 bases.

The chain is built from TRBV29-1 and TRBJ1-2; D possibly corresponds to TRBD1 (5 bases). CDR1 and CDR2 (germline): SQVTM, ANQGSEA. Trimming took off 1 base at V and 5 bases at J, with 11 bases between the two ends. The CDR3 is 13 amino acids. Written as DNA, the CDR3 is TGCAGCGTTGAAGCCCGCGGGGCATATGGCTACACCTTC. It yields the protein CSVEARGAYGYTF.

This clone was counted between two and nine times. The gene calls are TRBV19 and TRBJ2-1; 7 bases are a match to TRBD2. V lost 1 base, J lost 10 bases, and 7 bases stayed unmatched. The CDR3 loop spans 14 amino acids. The germline gives CDR1 LNHDA, CDR2 SQIVND (reference sequence). In DNA, the CDR3 is TGTGCCAGTAGTATAGCCCGGGGAGGGTTGGAGCAGTTCTTC. Its translation: CASSIARGGLEQFF.